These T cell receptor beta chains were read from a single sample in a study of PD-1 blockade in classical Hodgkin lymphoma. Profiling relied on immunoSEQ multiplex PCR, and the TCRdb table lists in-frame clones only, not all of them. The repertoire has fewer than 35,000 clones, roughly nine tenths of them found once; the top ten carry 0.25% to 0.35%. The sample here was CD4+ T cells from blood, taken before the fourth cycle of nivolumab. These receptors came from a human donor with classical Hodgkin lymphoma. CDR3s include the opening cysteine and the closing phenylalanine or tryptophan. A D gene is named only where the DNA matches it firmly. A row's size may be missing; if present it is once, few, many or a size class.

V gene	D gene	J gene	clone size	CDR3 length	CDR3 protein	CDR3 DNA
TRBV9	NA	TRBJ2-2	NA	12	CASSLNTGELFF	TGTGCCAGCAGCCTGAACACCGGGGAGCTGTTTTTT
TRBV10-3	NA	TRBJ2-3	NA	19	CAISESLQGRGLSTDTQYF	TGTGCCATCAGTGAGTCGCTACAGGGACGGGGGCTAAGCACAGATACGCAGTATTTT
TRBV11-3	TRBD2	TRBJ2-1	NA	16	CASSLGLAGGDDEQFF	TGTGCCAGCAGCTTGGGACTAGCGGGAGGAGATGATGAGCAGTTCTTC
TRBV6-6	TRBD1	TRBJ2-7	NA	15	CASSRTGGTSYEQYF	TGTGCCAGCAGCCGGACAGGGGGAACCTCCTACGAGCAGTACTTC
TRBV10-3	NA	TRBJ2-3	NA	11	CAISSGDTQYF	TGTGCCATCAGTTCCGGGGATACGCAGTATTTT
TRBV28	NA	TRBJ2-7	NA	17	CASSFIFTPGPSYEQYF	TGTGCCAGCAGTTTTATTTTCACCCCGGGGCCTTCCTACGAGCAGTACTTC
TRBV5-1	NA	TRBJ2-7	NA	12	CASSFPNYEQYF	TGCGCCAGCAGCTTCCCCAACTACGAGCAGTACTTC
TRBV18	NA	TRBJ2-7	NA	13	CASSPPSQGQQYF	TGTGCCAGCTCACCACCGTCGCAGGGGCAGCAGTACTTC
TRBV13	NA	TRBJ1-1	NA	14	CASRQTQMNTEAFF	TGTGCCAGCAGGCAAACCCAAATGAACACTGAAGCTTTCTTT
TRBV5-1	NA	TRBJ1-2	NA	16	CASSLEIIPSPNGYTF	TGCGCCAGCAGCTTAGAAATAATACCGTCGCCTAACGGCTACACCTTC
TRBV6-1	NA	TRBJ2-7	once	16	CASSERFRGYYYEQYF	TGTGCCAGCAGTGAACGTTTCCGGGGATATTACTACGAGCAGTACTTC
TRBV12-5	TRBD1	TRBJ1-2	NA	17	CASGLVDRGVRDYGYTF	TGTGCTAGTGGTTTGGTTGACAGGGGGGTCAGAGACTATGGCTACACCTTC
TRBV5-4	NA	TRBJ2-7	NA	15	CASSGGSSVTYEQYF	TGTGCCAGCAGCGGGGGTAGTAGCGTAACCTACGAGCAGTACTTC
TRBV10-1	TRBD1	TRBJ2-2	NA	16	CASSGPGQGGTGELFF	TGCGCCAGCAGTGGCCCGGGACAGGGGGGCACCGGGGAGCTGTTTTTT
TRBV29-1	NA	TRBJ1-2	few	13	CSVEWGMIYGYTF	TGCAGCGTTGAGTGGGGTATGATCTATGGCTACACCTTC
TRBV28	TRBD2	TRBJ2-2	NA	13	CASRGGGPGELFF	TGTGCCAGCAGGGGGGGAGGGCCCGGGGAGCTGTTTTTT
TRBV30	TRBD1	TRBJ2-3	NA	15	CAWSAGTGAYDTQYF	TGTGCCTGGAGTGCCGGGACAGGGGCCTACGATACGCAGTATTTT
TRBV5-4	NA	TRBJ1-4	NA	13	CASQGGNNEKLFF	TGTGCCAGTCAAGGGGGGAATAATGAAAAACTGTTTTTT
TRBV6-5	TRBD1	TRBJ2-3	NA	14	CASSQTGGTDTQYF	TGTGCCAGCAGTCAGACAGGGGGCACAGATACGCAGTATTTT
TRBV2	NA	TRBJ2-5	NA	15	CASTGYRVYQETQYF	TGTGCCAGCACGGGATACAGGGTATACCAAGAGACCCAGTACTTC
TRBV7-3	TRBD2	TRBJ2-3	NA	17	CASSLRSSGASPDTQYF	TGTGCCAGCAGCTTAAGGTCTAGCGGGGCCTCCCCAGATACGCAGTATTTT
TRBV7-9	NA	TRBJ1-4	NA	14	CASSLARGSEKLFF	TGTGCCAGCAGCTTAGCTAGGGGCAGTGAAAAACTGTTTTTT
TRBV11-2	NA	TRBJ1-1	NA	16	CASSSPVGQRNTEAFF	TGTGCCAGCAGCTCCCCGGTCGGGCAGAGGAACACTGAAGCTTTCTTT
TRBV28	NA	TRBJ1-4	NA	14	CASSFLGTDEKLFF	TGTGCCAGCAGTTTTTTGGGGACGGATGAAAAACTGTTTTTT
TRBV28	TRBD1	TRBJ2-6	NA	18	CASSPLGTVDSGANVLTF	TGTGCCAGCAGCCCCCTCGGGACAGTTGACTCTGGGGCCAACGTCCTGACTTTC
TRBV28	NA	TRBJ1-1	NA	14	CASSFPGRNTEAFF	TGTGCCAGCAGTTTTCCGGGAAGGAACACTGAAGCTTTCTTT